This T cell receptor (beta chain) was captured in a study of blood T cell repertoires in COVID-19. On the study more broadly: Nucleic acid was either cDNA or gDNA, and it came from T cells, B-cell-depleted T cells, or PBMCs.

CDR3 length equals 14 residues. J lost 10 bases, V lost 0 bases, and 9 bases had no gene match. Looked up from germline, CDR1 is LGHDT and CDR2 is YNNKEL (reference sequence). Ten or more counts support this clone. Per the authors' pipeline: From reference gene primer amplification, estimates of nucleated cell counts were derived. Sequencing used immunoSEQ multiplex PCR; TCRdb keeps in-frame clones, though not all of them. Clone size and the V and J calls come from that table; the DNA yielded D and trimming. This table has under 150,000 clones, about three quarters appearing once. The sequence was obtained from a woman between 65 and 79 years old with acute or convalescent COVID-19. The genes are TRBV3-1 (or the pseudogene TRBV3-2) and TRBJ2-7, with 7 bases lining up with TRBD1. Material for sequencing was peripheral blood. The CDR3 DNA reads TGTGCCAGCAGCCAAGAACGGACAGGTTGGCTCCAGTACTTC. This codes for CASSQERTGWLQYF.